This TCR beta chain was captured by sequencing in a study of blood T cell repertoires in COVID-19 (dated by TCRdb to between 2020 and 2021). At the level of the whole study: Samples from collaborators originated in the United States, Italy and Spain and spanned both the acute and convalescent phases of COVID-19. The material from the prospective study consisted of cDNA or gDNA derived from T cells, B-cell-depleted T cells, or PBMCs. Deeply sampled blood TCRbeta repertoires from subjects exposed to, actively infected with, or recovered from COVID-19 were included in the dataset. The samples were drawn from the first 160 participants of the ongoing ImmuneRACE study and from over a thousand subjects provided by 6 global collaborators. A de-identified subject ID, COVID-19 status, age in years and sex were almost always included in the sample metadata. The repertoires were released in a freely available public database meant as a resource for research on the immune response to SARS-CoV-2. HLA class I and class II types, where available, came from metadata supplied by the sample provider rather than from assay-based typing.

Collaborating institutions collected whole blood in K2EDTA tubes following their own protocols. For TCRbeta analysis, collaborators shipped samples in one of three forms: frozen whole blood, isolated PBMCs, or DNA extracted from either of those sample types. From the cysteine through the phenylalanine, the CDR3 covers 14 amino acids. CDR3 DNA is the only sequence kept; it has 42 bases, read in frame from the first base. For CDR1 and CDR2, the germline V gene (reference sequence) lists LNHNV and YYDKDF. V ends up 8 bases short and J 2 bases short, with an unmatched junction base count of 8. Comments on this clone: What this receptor recognizes is not known. No much larger clonotype is one base removed from it; base qualities were not supplied.

TCRbeta CDR3 regions were amplified from genomic DNA by means of the immunoSEQ Assay, a bias-controlled multiplex PCR. Per the authors' processing: Nucleated cell counts per sample were estimated from amplification of reference gene primers within the assay. To quantify the absolute abundance of each unique TCRbeta CDR3 rearrangement, sequence reads were collapsed and filtered. For each sample, productive Simpson clonality was calculated by taking the square root of Simpson's diversity index across productive rearrangements. TCRdb re-hosts the immuneACCESS table, in-frame sequences only. Its copies lack some clones; in the studies checked, an unresolved V gene accounts for under half of them, and the cause for the rest is not known. V, J and clone size are taken as reported in that table, and D and trimming were inferred from the DNA itself. The sample data list about 210,000 clones, and less than 85% of these were observed just once. The top ten constitute 7.2% of the sample.

The paper as a whole reports these results and caveats: The quantity of clinical and demographic metadata differed by source and by participant and was supplied without curation.

This TCR was sampled from a woman aged 70-85 years with acute or convalescent COVID-19. Recombination connected TRBV15 to TRBJ1-1, and 7 junctional nucleotides match TRBD1. The sequenced sample consisted of peripheral blood. The bases read TGTGCCACCTCGGACAGGCGGTCCAACACTGAAGCTTTCTTT. Translated, it gives CATSDRRSNTEAFF. The full variable domain, with segments outside the CDR3 supplied by the reference TRBV15 and TRBJ1-1 proteins, appears as DAMVIQNPRYQVTQFGKPVTLSCSQTLNHNVMYWYQQKSSQAPKLLFHYYDKDFNNEADTPDNFQSRRPNTSFCFLDIRSPGLGDTAMYLCATSDRRSNTEAFFGQGTRLTVV.